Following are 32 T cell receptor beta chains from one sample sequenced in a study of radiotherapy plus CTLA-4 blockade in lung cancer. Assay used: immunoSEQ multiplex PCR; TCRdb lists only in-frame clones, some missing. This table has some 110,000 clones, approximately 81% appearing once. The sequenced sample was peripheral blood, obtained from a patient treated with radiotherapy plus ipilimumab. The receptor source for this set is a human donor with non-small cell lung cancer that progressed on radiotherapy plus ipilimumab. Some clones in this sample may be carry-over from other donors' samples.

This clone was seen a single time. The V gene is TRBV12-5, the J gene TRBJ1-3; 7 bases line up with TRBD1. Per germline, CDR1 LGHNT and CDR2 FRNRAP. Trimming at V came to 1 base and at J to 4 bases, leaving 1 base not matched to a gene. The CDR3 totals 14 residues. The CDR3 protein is CASGLGTGGNTIYF. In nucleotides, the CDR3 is TGTGCTAGTGGTTTGGGGACAGGAGGAAACACCATATATTTT.

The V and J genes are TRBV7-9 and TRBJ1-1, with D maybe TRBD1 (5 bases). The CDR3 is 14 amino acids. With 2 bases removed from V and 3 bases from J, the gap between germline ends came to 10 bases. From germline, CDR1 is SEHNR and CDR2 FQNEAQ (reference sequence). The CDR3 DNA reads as TGTGCCAGCAGCTTACCCGGGGGGGACACTGAAGCTTTCTTT. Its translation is CASSLPGGDTEAFF.

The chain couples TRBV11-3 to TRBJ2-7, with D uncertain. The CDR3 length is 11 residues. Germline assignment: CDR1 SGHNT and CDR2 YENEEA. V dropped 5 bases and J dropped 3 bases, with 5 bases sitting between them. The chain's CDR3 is CASSPRYEQYF. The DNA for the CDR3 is TGTGCCAGCAGCCCGCGCTACGAGCAGTACTTC.

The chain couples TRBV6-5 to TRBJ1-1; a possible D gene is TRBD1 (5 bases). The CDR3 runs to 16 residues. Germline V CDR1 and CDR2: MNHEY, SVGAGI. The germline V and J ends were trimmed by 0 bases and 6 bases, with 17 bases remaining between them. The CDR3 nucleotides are TGTGCCAGCAGTTACTCGTTCGTAGCGGGGGAGTCTGAAGCTTTCTTT. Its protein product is CASSYSFVAGESEAFF.

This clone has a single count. CDR3 region: CATSRSYPPNYGYTF. Here the CDR3 DNA reads TGTGCCACCTCTAGGAGCTACCCACCTAACTATGGCTACACCTTC. The chain links TRBV19 to TRBJ1-2; D is unclear. The V gene's germline CDR1 is LNHDA and CDR2 SQIVND (reference sequence). This CDR3 has 15 residues. The V end lost 10 bases, the J end lost 0 bases, and 18 bases lay between the germline ends.

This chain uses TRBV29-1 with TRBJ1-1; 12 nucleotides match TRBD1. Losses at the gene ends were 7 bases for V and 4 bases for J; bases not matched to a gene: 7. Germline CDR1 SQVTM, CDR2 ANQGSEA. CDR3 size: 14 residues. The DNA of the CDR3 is TGCAGCGCTTTGGGACAGGGGGCTGGCACTGAAGCTTTCTTT. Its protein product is CSALGQGAGTEAFF.

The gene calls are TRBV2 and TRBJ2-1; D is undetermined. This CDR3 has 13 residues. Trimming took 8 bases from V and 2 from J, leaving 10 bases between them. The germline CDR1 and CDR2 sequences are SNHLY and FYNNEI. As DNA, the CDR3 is TGTGCCAGCTACAGAGACCCCTACAATGAGCAGTTCTTC. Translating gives CASYRDPYNEQFF.

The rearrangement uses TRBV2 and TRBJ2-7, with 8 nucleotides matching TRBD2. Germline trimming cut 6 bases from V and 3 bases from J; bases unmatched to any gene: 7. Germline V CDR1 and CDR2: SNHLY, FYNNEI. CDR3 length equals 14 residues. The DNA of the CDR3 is TGTGCCAGCAGGGGACGGGGACTAGTCTACGAGCAGTACTTC. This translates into CASRGRGLVYEQYF.

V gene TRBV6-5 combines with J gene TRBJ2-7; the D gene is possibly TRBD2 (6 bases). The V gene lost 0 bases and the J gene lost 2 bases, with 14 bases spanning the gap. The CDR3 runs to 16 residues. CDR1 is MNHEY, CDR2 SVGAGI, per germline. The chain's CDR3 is CASSYSTTGLAYEQYF. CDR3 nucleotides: TGTGCCAGCAGTTACTCGACAACGGGACTTGCCTACGAGCAGTACTTC.

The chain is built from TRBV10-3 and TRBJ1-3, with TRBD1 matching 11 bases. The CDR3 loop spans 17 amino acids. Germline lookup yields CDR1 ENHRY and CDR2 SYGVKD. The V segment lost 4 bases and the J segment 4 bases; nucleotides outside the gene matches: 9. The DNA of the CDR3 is TGTGCCATCAGTGCTAGGACAGGGGGCGCTGCCGGAAACACCATATATTTT. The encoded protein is CAISARTGGAAGNTIYF.

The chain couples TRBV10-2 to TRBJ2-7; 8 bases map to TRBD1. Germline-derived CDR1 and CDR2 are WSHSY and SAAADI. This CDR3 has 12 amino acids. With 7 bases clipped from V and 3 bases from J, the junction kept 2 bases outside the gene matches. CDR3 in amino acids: CASMTGVYEQYF. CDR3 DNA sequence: TGCGCCAGCATGACAGGGGTCTACGAGCAGTACTTC.

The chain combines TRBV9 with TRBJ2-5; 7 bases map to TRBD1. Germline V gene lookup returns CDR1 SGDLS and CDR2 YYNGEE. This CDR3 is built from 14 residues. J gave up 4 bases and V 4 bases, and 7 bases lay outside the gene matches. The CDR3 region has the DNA TGTGCCAGCAGCATAACAGGGGAGCCAGAGACCCAGTACTTC. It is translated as CASSITGEPETQYF.

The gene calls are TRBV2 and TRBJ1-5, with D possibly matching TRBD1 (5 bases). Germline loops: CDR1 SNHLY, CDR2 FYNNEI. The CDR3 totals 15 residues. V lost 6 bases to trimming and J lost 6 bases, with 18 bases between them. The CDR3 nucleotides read TGTGCCAGCAGGGGGGTGTCGGGTCGAAGTCAGCCCCAGCATTTT. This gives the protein CASRGVSGRSQPQHF.

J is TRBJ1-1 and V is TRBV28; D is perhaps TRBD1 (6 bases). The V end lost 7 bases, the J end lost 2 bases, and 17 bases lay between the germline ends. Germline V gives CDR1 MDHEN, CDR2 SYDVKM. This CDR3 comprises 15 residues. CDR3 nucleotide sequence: TGTGCCAGCAATACTCCGGGACACGGAAACACTGAAGCTTTCTTT. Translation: CASNTPGHGNTEAFF.

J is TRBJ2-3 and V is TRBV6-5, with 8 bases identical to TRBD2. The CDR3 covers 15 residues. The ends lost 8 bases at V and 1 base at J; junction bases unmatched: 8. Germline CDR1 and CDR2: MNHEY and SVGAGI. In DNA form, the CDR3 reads TGTGCCAGCGGCATCGGTAGCGGGGGCACAGATACGCAGTATTTT. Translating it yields CASGIGSGGTDTQYF.

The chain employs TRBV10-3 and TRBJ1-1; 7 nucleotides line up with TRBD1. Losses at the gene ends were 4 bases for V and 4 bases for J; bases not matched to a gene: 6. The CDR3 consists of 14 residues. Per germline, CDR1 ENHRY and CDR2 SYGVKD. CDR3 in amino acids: CAISAFQGVTEAFF. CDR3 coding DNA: TGTGCCATCAGTGCGTTTCAGGGGGTCACTGAAGCTTTCTTT.

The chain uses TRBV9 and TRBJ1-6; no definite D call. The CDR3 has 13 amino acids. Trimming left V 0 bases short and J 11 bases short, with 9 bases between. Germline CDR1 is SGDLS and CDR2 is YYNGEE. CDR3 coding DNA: TGTGCCAGCAGCGTAGAGGCGGGTGCACCCCTCCACTTT. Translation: CASSVEAGAPLHF.

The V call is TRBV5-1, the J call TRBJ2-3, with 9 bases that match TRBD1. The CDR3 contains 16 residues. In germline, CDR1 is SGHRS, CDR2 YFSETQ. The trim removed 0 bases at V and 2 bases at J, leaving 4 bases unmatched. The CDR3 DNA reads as TGCGCCAGCAGCTTGGTGGGGACAGGGACCACAGATACGCAGTATTTT. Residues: CASSLVGTGTTDTQYF.

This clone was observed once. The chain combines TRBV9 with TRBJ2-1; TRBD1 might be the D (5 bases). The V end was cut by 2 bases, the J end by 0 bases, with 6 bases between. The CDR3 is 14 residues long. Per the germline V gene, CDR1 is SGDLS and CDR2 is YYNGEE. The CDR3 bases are TGTGCCAGCAGCGTTACAGGCTCCTACAATGAGCAGTTCTTC. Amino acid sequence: CASSVTGSYNEQFF.

The CDR3 is CASSLEYRLDSPWDTQYF. CDR3 in DNA: TGTGCCAGCAGCTTAGAATACCGGTTAGACAGCCCATGGGATACGCAGTATTTT. The V call is TRBV13, the J call TRBJ2-3; maybe TRBD1 (5 bases). The germline CDR1 and CDR2 sequences are PRHDT and FYEKMQ (reference sequence). This CDR3 contains 18 residues. The germline V and J ends were trimmed by 1 base and 6 bases, with 23 bases remaining between them.

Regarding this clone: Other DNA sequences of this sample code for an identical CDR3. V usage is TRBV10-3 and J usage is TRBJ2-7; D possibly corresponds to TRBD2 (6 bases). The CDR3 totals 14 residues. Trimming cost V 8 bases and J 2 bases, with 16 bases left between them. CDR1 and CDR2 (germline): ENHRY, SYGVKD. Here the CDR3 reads CAISGRGAAYEQYF. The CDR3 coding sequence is TGTGCCATCTCAGGGCGCGGGGCGGCCTACGAGCAGTACTTC.

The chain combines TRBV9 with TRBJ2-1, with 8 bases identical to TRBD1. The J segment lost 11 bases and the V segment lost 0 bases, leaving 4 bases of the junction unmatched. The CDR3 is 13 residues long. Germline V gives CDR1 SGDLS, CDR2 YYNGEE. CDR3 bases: TGTGCCAGCAGCGTAGGAAACAGGGGGAAGCAGTTCTTC. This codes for CASSVGNRGKQFF.

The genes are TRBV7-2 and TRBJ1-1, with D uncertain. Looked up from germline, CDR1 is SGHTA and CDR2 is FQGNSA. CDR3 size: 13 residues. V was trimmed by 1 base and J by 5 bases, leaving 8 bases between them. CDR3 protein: CASSLVGETEAFF. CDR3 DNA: TGTGCCAGCAGCTTAGTTGGAGAGACTGAAGCTTTCTTT.

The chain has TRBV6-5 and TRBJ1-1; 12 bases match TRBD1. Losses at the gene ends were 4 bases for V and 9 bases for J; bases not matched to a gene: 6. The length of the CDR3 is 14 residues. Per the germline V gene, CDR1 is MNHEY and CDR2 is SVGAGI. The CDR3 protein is CASSSPGQGAQAFF. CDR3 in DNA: TGTGCCAGCAGTTCTCCGGGACAGGGGGCTCAAGCTTTCTTT.

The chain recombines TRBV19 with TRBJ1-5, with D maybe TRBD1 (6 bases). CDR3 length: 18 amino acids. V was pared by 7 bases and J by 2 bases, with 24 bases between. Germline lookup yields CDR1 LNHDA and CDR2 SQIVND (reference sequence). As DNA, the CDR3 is TGTGCCAGTAAGGCTGGTGACTGGGGGCCGAGTGGCAATCAGCCCCAGCATTTT. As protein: CASKAGDWGPSGNQPQHF.

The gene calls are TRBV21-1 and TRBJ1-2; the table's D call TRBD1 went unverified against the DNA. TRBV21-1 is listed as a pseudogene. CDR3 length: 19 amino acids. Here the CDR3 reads CASSKPRDRGGKIGYGYTF. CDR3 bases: TGTGCCAGCAGCAAACCGCGGGACAGGGGCGGTAAAATCGGCTATGGCTACACCTTC.

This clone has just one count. For the CDR3, the DNA is TGTGCCAGTAGTACCCGGGGGGGCACCGGGCAGTACTTC. Its translation: CASSTRGGTGQYF. V and J are TRBV19 and TRBJ2-7, with 8 bases aligning to TRBD2. Unmatched junction bases numbered 8, after V lost 4 bases and J lost 9 bases. The length of the CDR3 is 13 residues. Germline lookup yields CDR1 LNHDA and CDR2 SQIVND (reference sequence).

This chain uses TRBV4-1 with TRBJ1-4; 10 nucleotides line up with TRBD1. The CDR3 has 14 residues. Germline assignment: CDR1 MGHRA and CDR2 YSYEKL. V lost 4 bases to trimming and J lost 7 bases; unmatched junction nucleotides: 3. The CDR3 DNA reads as TGCGCCAGCAGCCTACGACAGGGGGCTGAAAAACTGTTTTTT. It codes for CASSLRQGAEKLFF.

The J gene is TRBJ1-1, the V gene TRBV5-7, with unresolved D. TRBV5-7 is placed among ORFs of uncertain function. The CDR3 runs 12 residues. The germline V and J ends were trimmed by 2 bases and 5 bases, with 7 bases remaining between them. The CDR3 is CASSLSGTEAFF. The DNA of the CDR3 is TGTGCCAGCAGCTTAAGTGGGACTGAAGCTTTCTTT.

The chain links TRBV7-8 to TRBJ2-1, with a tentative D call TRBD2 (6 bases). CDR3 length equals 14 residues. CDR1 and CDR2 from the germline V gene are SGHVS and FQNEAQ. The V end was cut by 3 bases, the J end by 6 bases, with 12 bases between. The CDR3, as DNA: TGTGCCAGCAGCTTCGGGGGACCGCCCAATGAGCAGTTCTTC. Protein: CASSFGGPPNEQFF.

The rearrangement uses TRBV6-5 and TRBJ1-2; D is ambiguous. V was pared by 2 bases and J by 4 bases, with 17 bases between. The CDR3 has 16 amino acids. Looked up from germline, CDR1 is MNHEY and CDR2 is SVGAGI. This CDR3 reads CASSYNKRPSGYGYTF. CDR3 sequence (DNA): TGTGCCAGCAGTTACAACAAGAGGCCCTCGGGCTATGGCTACACCTTC.

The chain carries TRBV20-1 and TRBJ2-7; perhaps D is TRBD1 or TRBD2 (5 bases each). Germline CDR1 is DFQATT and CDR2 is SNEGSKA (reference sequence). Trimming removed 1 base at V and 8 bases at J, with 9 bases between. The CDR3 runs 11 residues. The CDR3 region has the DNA TGCAGTGCTAGAGTGGGGACCCAGCAGTACTTC. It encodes CSARVGTQQYF.